The 20 T cell receptor beta chains below come from one sample, sequenced in a study of T cell responses to AZD1222 COVID-19 vaccine (dated by TCRdb to about 2021). This sample's time point label indicates: about 28 days (+/-7) after the second vaccine dose. Sample treatment or condition, as interpreted from the label and publication: meningococcal conjugate vaccine given as trial control. Library method: the immunoSEQ multiplex PCR assay. TCRdb took over this immuneACCESS table, retaining in-frame rearrangements with V and J assigned. Such tables are incomplete; in checked studies, under half of the missing clones stem from an unresolved V gene, and the remainder is unexplained. This sample comprises roughly 190,000 clones, just over 90% of them detected only once. 3.6% of the sample belongs to the ten largest clones. The material was peripheral blood, obtained 28 days after the second dose of the MenACWY control vaccine. The receptors were gathered from an adult who received the MenACWY meningococcal vaccine as a control.

The chain employs TRBV7-6 and TRBJ2-3; 8 bases agree with TRBD2. The CDR3 consists of 16 residues. The ends lost 5 bases at V and 3 bases at J; junction bases unmatched: 10. Germline V gene data show CDR1 as SGHVS and CDR2 as FNYEAQ. The CDR3 sequence is CASSPGLAHGTDTQYF. The CDR3 region has the DNA TGTGCCAGCAGCCCAGGACTAGCCCACGGGACAGATACGCAGTATTTT.

The rearrangement joins TRBV24-1 to TRBJ2-7; maybe TRBD1 (6 bases). This CDR3 has 16 amino acids. With 2 bases removed from V and 0 bases from J, the gap between germline ends came to 13 bases. The germline V gene encodes CDR1 KGHDR and CDR2 SFDVKD. The CDR3 DNA follows: TGTGCCACCAGTGATTCCGGACAGACTCCCTCCTACGAGCAGTACTTC. It encodes CATSDSGQTPSYEQYF.

On this clone: One end of the junction is discordant with germline, which a read error may explain. The J gene is TRBJ2-1, the V gene TRBV28; D ambiguous. CDR1 is MDHEN, CDR2 SYDVKM, per germline. The CDR3 is 12 amino acids. For the CDR3, the DNA is TGTGCCAGCAGTTCCTCCTTCAATGAGCAGTTCTTC. Protein sequence: CASSSSFNEQFF.

The rearrangement joins TRBV6-5 to TRBJ2-7; D is possibly TRBD1 or TRBD2 (5 bases each). Germline V gene sequence: CDR1 MNHEY, CDR2 SVGAGI. The ends were cut back, 4 bases at V and 0 bases at J, with 16 bases in the middle. There are 16 residues in the CDR3. In DNA, the CDR3 is TGTGCCAGCAGTTTAAGAAGCGCAGGGAGCTCCTACGAGCAGTACTTC. Protein: CASSLRSAGSSYEQYF.

This clone was detected a few times. The rearrangement links TRBV18 to TRBJ1-2; 9 nucleotides align to TRBD1. The germline gives CDR1 KGHSH, CDR2 LQKENI. This CDR3 is built from 15 residues. V lost 3 bases to trimming and J lost 4 bases; unmatched junction nucleotides: 6. In DNA form, the CDR3 reads TGTGCCAGCTCACCCCGGACAGGGGAGATCTATGGCTACACCTTC. It codes for CASSPRTGEIYGYTF.

The J gene is TRBJ2-1, the V gene TRBV9; possible D gene TRBD1, 5 bases. Germline-derived CDR1 and CDR2 are SGDLS and YYNGEE. The germline V and J ends were trimmed by 0 bases and 2 bases, with 6 bases remaining between them. This CDR3 is built from 14 residues. CDR3 region: CASSVAGTYNEQFF. DNA of the CDR3: TGTGCCAGCAGCGTAGCAGGGACCTACAATGAGCAGTTCTTC.

The chain carries TRBV7-9 and TRBJ1-2, with 7 bases matching TRBD1. The J segment lost 1 base and the V segment lost 1 base, leaving 12 bases of the junction unmatched. The germline V gene encodes CDR1 SEHNR and CDR2 FQNEAQ (reference sequence). The CDR3 contains 18 residues. In nucleotides, the CDR3 is TGTGCCAGCAGCTTAGAATGGACAGGTGTTACAATTAACTATGGCTACACCTTC. Its translation: CASSLEWTGVTINYGYTF.

The J gene is TRBJ2-1, the V gene TRBV19, with D unresolved. The CDR3 is 14 residues long. The V gene lost 10 bases and the J gene lost 0 bases, with 13 bases spanning the gap. Germline V gene lookup returns CDR1 LNHDA and CDR2 SQIVND (reference sequence). The CDR3, as DNA: TGTGCCACCAGTGACATAAGCTCCTACAATGAGCAGTTCTTC. It yields the protein CATSDISSYNEQFF.

This clone was seen just once. CDR3 in amino acids: CASSFNSPTDTQYF. The CDR3 region has the DNA TGTGCCAGCAGTTTTAACTCTCCGACAGATACGCAGTATTTT. The chain carries TRBV28 and TRBJ2-3; D unresolved. CDR1 is MDHEN and CDR2 is SYDVKM in the germline V gene. Trimming removed 3 bases from V and 3 bases from J, with 10 bases in between. The CDR3 runs to 14 residues.

The chain joins TRBV4-1 to TRBJ2-1; no firm D call. The germline V gene encodes CDR1 MGHRA and CDR2 YSYEKL. The CDR3 covers 14 residues. V lost 2 bases to trimming and J lost 5 bases, with 10 bases between them. CDR3 amino acids: CASSQYSQNNEQFF. For the CDR3, the DNA is TGCGCCAGCAGCCAATATAGTCAGAACAATGAGCAGTTCTTC.

This sequence joins TRBV11-3 and TRBJ2-7; D remains ambiguous. CDR1 and CDR2 (germline): SGHNT, YENEEA. V dropped 4 bases and J dropped 5 bases, with 9 bases sitting between them. The CDR3 covers 12 residues. DNA of the CDR3: TGTGCCAGCAGCTCGTCCCTCCACGAGCAGTACTTC. It translates to CASSSSLHEQYF.

The rearrangement links TRBV24-1 to TRBJ2-1; 10 bases are a match to TRBD2. V lost 9 bases and J lost 7; bases outside the gene matches: 11. This CDR3 comprises 15 residues. CDR1 is KGHDR and CDR2 is SFDVKD in the germline V gene. CDR3 sequence reads: CATGGQREGLNEQFF. The CDR3 DNA is TGTGCCACCGGGGGGCAGCGGGAGGGCCTTAATGAGCAGTTCTTC.

The V and J genes are TRBV5-1 and TRBJ1-1; D remains ambiguous. The CDR3 runs 13 residues. CDR1 and CDR2 (germline): SGHRS, YFSETQ. The ends were cut back, 2 bases at V and 6 bases at J, with 11 bases in the middle. Here the CDR3 DNA reads TGCGCCAGCAGCTTAGACGGGTTCCCTGAAGCTTTCTTT. Amino acid sequence: CASSLDGFPEAFF.

V is TRBV5-5 and J is TRBJ1-2; 7 bases map to TRBD1. After removal of 0 bases from V and 4 bases from J, the junction contained 6 bases not matched to a gene. Germline V gene data show CDR1 as SGHKS and CDR2 as YYEKEE (reference sequence). The CDR3 loop spans 15 amino acids. The CDR3 DNA is TGTGCCAGCAGCTTGGGTTCCAGGGGGGTCTATGGCTACACCTTC. Translating gives CASSLGSRGVYGYTF. The variable domain in full, completed from reference TRBV5-5 and TRBJ1-2, reads DAGVTQSPTHLIKTRGQQVTLRCSPISGHKSVSWYQQVLGQGPQFIFQYYEKEERGRGNFPDRFSARQFPNYSSELNVNALLLGDSALYLCASSLGSRGVYGYTFGSGTRLTVV.

The chain links TRBV7-8 to TRBJ1-4; D is unresolved. V lost 1 base and J lost 8, with 5 bases in between. Germline CDR1 SGHVS, CDR2 FQNEAQ. The CDR3 sequence is 12 residues long. The CDR3 DNA reads TGTGCCAGCAGCTTAGTATCGGAAAAACTGTTTTTT. Translation: CASSLVSEKLFF.

This clone was seen once. The V gene is TRBV4-1, the J gene TRBJ1-2; possibly TRBD1 for D (6 bases). The germline gives CDR1 MGHRA, CDR2 YSYEKL. CDR3 length: 15 amino acids. The ends were cut back, 5 bases at V and 3 bases at J, with 16 bases in the middle. CDR3 nucleotides: TGCGCCAGCAGCACGACCTCGGACAGCGACTATGGCTACACCTTC. Amino acids: CASSTTSDSDYGYTF.

This clone was counted between two and nine times. The chain recombines TRBV5-1 with TRBJ2-7; 9 bases are shared with TRBD1. Germline V gene data show CDR1 as SGHRS and CDR2 as YFSETQ. J gave up 2 bases and V 4 bases, and 10 bases lay outside the gene matches. The CDR3 totals 16 residues. The CDR3, as DNA: TGCGCCAGCAGCCTTAACCCCGGGACAGGGACCTACGAGCAGTACTTC. Protein: CASSLNPGTGTYEQYF.

The chain has TRBV3-1 (or the pseudogene TRBV3-2) and TRBJ1-5, with D uncertain. Trimming took 0 bases from V and 4 from J, leaving 10 bases between them. Germline V lookup: CDR1 LGHDT, CDR2 YNNKEL (reference sequence). The CDR3 sequence is 15 residues long. DNA for the CDR3: TGTGCCAGCAGCCAAGATATCGGAGCTAATCAGCCCCAGCATTTT. Translation: CASSQDIGANQPQHF.

This chain connects TRBV24-1 to TRBJ2-1; 7 bases are a match to TRBD2. CDR3 length equals 17 residues. The V gene end was trimmed by 3 bases and the J gene end by 7 bases; junction bases not matched to a gene: 14. Germline assignment: CDR1 KGHDR and CDR2 SFDVKD. The CDR3: CATSDPPGAGAGNEQFF. In DNA, the CDR3 is TGTGCCACCAGTGATCCCCCGGGTGCGGGAGCAGGAAATGAGCAGTTCTTC.

The chain uses TRBV3-1 (or the pseudogene TRBV3-2) and TRBJ1-1; D is uncertain. The length of the CDR3 is 14 residues. Germline V gene data show CDR1 as LGHDT and CDR2 as YNNKEL (reference sequence). The ends were cut back, 4 bases at V and 1 base at J, with 10 bases in the middle. The CDR3 bases are TGTGCCAGCAGCCCCTGGGGAGAGAACACTGAAGCTTTCTTT. This encodes CASSPWGENTEAFF.